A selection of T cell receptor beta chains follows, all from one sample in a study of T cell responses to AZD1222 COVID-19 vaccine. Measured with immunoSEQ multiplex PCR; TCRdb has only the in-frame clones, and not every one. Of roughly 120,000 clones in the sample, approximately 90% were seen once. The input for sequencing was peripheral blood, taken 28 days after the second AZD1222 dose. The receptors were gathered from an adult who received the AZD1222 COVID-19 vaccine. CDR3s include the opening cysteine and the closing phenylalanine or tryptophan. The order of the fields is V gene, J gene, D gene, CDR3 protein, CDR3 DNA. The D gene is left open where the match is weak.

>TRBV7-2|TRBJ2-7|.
CASSLGGRYEQYF
TGTGCCAGCAGCTTAGGTGGTAGGTACGAGCAGTACTTC
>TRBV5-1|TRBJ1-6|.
CASSLDPGGGSPLHF
TGCGCCAGCAGCTTGGACCCGGGGGGGGGTTCACCCCTCCACTTT
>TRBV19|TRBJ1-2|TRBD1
CASSQRDRGTGGYGYTF
TGTGCCAGTAGTCAACGGGACAGGGGCACGGGGGGCTATGGCTACACCTTC
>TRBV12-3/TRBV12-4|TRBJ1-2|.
CASSLDNNYGYTF
TGTGCCAGCAGTTTAGACAACAACTATGGCTACACCTTC
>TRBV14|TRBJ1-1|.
CASSQGWNTEAFF
TGTGCCAGCAGCCAAGGCTGGAACACTGAAGCTTTCTTT
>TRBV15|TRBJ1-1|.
CATSRDAGRNTEAFF
TGTGCCACCAGCAGAGATGCAGGGCGGAACACTGAAGCTTTCTTT
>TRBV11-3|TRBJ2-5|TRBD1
CASSSGQGATETQYF
TGTGCCAGCAGCTCGGGACAGGGGGCTACAGAGACCCAGTACTTC
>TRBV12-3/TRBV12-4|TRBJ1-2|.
CASSFGGYGYTF
TGTGCCAGCAGTTTTGGGGGCTATGGCTACACCTTC
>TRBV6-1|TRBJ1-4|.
CASSEALWGATEKLFF
TGTGCCAGCAGTGAAGCGCTGTGGGGGGCCACTGAAAAACTGTTTTTT
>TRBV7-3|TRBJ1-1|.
CASAMDGYRGTEAFF
TGTGCCAGCGCGATGGACGGGTATAGGGGCACTGAAGCTTTCTTT
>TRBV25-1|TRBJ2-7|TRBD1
CASSAAGTGIYEQYF
TGTGCCAGCAGTGCCGCCGGGACAGGGATCTACGAGCAGTACTTC
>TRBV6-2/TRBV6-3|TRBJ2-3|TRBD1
CASSYPFGQGTNTDTQYF
TGTGCCAGCAGTTACCCCTTTGGACAGGGGACTAACACAGATACGCAGTATTTT
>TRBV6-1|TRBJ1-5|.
CASSESGGTNQPQHF
TGTGCCAGCAGTGAATCTGGCGGAACAAATCAGCCCCAGCATTTT
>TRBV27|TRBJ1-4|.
CASSTTRGTNEKLFF
TGTGCCAGCAGCACCACGCGGGGCACTAATGAAAAACTGTTTTTT
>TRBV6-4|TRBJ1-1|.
CASSGGTNTEAFF
TGTGCCAGCAGTGGCGGGACGAACACTGAAGCTTTCTTT
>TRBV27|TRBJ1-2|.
CATGGGYGYTF
TGTGCCACGGGGGGGGGATATGGCTACACCTTC
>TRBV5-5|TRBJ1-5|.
CASSHLPDSNQPQHF
TGTGCCAGCAGCCACCTACCGGACAGCAATCAGCCCCAGCATTTT
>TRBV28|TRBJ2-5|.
CASSLYSGNWVPAQYF
TGTGCCAGCAGTTTATACTCAGGGAACTGGGTCCCGGCCCAGTACTTC
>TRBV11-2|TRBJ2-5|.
CASSLFGGLIQETQYF
TGTGCCAGCAGCTTATTCGGGGGGCTGATCCAAGAGACCCAGTACTTC
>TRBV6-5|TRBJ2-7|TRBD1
CASSRDSYYEQYF
TGTGCCAGCAGCCGGGACAGCTACTACGAGCAGTACTTC
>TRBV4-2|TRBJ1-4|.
CASSPDRPNEKLFF
TGTGCCAGCAGCCCGGACAGACCTAATGAAAAACTGTTTTTT
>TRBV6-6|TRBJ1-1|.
CASRHTDGHTEAFF
TGTGCCAGCAGGCATACCGACGGGCACACTGAAGCTTTCTTT
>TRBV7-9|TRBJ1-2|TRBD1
CASSQGQALLYGYTF
TGTGCCAGCAGCCAGGGACAGGCCCTCCTCTATGGCTACACCTTC
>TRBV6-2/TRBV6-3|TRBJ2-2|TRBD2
CASSLVVRGYTGELFF
TGTGCCAGCAGTTTGGTTGTGCGGGGGTACACCGGGGAGCTGTTTTTT